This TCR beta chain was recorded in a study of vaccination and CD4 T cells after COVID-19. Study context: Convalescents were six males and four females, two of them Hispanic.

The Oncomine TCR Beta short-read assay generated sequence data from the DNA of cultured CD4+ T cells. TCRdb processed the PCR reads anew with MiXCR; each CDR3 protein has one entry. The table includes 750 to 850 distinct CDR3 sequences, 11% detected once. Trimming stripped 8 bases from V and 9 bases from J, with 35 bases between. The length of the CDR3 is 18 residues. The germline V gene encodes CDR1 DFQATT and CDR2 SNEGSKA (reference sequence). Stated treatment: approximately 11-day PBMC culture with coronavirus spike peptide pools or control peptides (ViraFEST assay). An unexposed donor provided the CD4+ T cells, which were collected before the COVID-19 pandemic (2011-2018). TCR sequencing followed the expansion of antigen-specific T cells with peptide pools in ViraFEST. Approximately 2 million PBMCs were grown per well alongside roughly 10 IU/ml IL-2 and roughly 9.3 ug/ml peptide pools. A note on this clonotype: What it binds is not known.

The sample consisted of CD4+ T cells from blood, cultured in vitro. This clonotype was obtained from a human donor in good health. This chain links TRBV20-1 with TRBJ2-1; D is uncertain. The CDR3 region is CSLPAQPRLGGLSTEQFF. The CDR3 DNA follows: TGCAGTCTCCCTGCCCAGCCCCGGTTAGGTGGCCTATCGACTGAGCAGTTCTTC.